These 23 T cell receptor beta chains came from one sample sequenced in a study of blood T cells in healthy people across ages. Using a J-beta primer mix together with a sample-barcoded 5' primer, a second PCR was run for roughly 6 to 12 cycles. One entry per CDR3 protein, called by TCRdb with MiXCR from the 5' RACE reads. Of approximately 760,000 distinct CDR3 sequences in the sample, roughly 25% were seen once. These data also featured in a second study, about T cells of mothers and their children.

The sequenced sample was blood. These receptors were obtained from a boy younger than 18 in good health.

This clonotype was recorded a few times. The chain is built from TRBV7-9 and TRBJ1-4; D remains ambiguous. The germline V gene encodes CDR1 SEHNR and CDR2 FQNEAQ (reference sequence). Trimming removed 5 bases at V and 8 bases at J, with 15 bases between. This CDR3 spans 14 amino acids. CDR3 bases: TGTGCCAGCAGCCCCTACCTGGACGAAGAAAAACTGTTTTTT. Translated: CASSPYLDEEKLFF.

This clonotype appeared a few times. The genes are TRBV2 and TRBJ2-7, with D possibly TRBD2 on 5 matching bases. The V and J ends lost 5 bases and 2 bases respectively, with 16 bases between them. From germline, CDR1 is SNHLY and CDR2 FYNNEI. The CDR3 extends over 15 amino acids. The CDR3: CASSPLLASTYEQYF. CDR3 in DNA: TGTGCCAGCAGTCCCCTCCTAGCTTCCACCTACGAGCAGTACTTC.

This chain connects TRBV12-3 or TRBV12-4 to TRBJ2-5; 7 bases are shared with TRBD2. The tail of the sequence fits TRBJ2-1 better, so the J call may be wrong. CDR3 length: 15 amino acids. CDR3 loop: CASSSSLAVFNEQFF. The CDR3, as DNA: TGTGCCAGCAGTTCTTCCCTAGCGGTCTTCAATGAGCAGTTCTTC.

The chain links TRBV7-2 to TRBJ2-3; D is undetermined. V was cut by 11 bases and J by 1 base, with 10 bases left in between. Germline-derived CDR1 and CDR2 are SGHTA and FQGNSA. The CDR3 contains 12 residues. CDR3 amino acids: CALREGTDTQYF. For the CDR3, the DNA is TGTGCCCTCAGAGAGGGCACAGATACGCAGTATTTT.

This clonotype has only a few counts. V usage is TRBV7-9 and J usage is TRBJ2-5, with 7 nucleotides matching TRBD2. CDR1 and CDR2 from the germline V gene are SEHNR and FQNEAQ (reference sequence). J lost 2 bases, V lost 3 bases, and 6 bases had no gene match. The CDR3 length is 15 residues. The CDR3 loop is CASSLPLAVQETQYF. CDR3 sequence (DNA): TGTGCCAGCAGCTTGCCCCTAGCGGTTCAAGAGACCCAGTACTTC.

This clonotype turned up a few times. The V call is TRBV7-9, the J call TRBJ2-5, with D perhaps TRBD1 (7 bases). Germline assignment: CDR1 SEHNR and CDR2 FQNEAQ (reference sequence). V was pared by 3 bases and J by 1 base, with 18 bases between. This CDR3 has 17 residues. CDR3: CASSFPQGGGVQETQYF. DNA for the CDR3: TGTGCCAGCAGCTTCCCCCAGGGGGGTGGGGTCCAAGAGACCCAGTACTTC.

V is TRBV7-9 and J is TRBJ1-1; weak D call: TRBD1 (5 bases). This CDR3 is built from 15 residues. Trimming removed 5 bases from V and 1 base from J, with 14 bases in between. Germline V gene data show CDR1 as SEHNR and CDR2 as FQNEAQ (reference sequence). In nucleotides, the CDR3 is TGTGCCAGCAGCCTCCTGGGACCGAGGAACACTGAAGCTTTCTTT. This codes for CASSLLGPRNTEAFF.

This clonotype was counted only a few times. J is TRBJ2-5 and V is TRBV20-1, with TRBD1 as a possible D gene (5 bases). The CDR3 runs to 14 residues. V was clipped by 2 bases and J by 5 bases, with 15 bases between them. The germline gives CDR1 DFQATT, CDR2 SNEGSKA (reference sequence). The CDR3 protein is CSARRAGRLETQYF. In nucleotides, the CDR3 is TGCAGTGCTAGAAGGGCAGGGCGGTTGGAGACCCAGTACTTC.

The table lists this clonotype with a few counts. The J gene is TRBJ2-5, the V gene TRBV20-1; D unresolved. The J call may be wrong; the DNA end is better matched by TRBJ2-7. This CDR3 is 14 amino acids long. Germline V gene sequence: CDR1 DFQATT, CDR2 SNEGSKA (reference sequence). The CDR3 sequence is CSASQASSPYEQYF. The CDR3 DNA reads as TGCAGTGCTAGTCAGGCGAGCAGCCCTTACGAGCAGTACTTC.

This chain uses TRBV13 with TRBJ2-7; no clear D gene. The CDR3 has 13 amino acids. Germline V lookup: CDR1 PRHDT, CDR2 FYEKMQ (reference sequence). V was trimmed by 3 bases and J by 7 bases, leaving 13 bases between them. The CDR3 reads CASSFHFNGEQYF. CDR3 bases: TGTGCCAGCAGCTTCCACTTCAACGGGGAGCAGTACTTC.

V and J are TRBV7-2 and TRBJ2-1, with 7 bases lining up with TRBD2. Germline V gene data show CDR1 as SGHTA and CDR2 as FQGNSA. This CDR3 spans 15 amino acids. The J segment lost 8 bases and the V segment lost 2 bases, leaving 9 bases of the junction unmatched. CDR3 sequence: CASSLLSGDIDEQFF. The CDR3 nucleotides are TGTGCCAGCAGCTTATTAAGCGGGGATATCGATGAGCAGTTCTTC.

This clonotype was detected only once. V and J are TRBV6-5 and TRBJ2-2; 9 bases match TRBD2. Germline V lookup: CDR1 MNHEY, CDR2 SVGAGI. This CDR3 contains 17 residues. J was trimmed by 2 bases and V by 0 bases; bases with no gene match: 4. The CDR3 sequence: CASSYSRAGGNTGELFF. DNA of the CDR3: TGTGCCAGCAGTTACTCGCGAGCGGGAGGTAACACCGGGGAGCTGTTTTTT.

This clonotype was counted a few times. The CDR3 sequence is CASSEWRLTYDDTEAFF. CDR3 nucleotide sequence: TGTGCCAGCAGTGAATGGCGTTTGACATACGATGACACTGAAGCTTTCTTT. V usage is TRBV2 and J usage is TRBJ1-1; D remains unclear. V lost 2 bases, J lost 3 bases, and 19 bases lay in between. This CDR3 is built from 17 residues. Germline V lookup: CDR1 SNHLY, CDR2 FYNNEI.

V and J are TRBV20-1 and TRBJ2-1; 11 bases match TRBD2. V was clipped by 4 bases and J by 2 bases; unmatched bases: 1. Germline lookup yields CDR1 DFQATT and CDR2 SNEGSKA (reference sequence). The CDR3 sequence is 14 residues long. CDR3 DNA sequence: TGCAGTGCTACGGGACTAGCGGCCTACAATGAGCAGTTCTTC. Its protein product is CSATGLAAYNEQFF.

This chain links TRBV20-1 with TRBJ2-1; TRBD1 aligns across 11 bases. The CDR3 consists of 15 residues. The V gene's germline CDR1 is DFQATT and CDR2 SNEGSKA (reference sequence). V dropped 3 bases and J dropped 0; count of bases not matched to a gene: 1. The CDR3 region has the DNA TGCAGTGCTAGGGGGACAGGGGGCTCCTACAATGAGCAGTTCTTC. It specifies CSARGTGGSYNEQFF.

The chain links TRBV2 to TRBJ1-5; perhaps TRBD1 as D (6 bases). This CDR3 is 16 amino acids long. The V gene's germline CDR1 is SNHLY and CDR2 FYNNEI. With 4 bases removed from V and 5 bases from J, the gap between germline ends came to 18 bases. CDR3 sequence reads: CASSGSGRGLDQPQHF. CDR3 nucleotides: TGTGCCAGCAGTGGTAGTGGCAGGGGTCTTGATCAGCCCCAGCATTTT.

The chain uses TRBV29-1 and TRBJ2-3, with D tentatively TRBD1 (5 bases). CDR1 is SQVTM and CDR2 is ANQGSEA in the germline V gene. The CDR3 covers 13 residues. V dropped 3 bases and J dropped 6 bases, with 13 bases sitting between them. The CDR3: CSVDGSGADTQYF. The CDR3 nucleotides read TGCAGCGTTGATGGTAGTGGGGCTGATACGCAGTATTTT.

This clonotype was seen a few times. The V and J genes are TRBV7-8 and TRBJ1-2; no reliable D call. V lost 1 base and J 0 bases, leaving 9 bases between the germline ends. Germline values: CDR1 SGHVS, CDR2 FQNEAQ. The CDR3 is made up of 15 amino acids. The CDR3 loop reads CASSLDGSPNYGYTF. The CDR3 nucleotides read TGTGCCAGCAGCTTAGACGGTTCTCCTAACTATGGCTACACCTTC.

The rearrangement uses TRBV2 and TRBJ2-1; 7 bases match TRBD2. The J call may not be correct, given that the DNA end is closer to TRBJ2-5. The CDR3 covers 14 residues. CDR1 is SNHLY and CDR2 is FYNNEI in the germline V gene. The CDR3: CASSDDGTILTQYF. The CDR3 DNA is TGTGCCAGCAGTGACGACGGGACTATTCTGACCCAGTACTTC.

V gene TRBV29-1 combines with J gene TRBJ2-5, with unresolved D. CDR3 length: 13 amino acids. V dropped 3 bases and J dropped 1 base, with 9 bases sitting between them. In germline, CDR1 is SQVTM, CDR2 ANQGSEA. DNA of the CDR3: TGCAGCGTTGAGGAAGGACCCCAAGAGACCCAGTACTTC. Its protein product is CSVEEGPQETQYF.

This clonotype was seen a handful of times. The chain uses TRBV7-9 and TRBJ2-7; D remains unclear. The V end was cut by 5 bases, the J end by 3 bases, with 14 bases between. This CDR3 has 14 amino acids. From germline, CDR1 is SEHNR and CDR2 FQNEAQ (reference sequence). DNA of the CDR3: TGTGCCAGCAGCCGGGCGTGGTCCTTCTACGAGCAGTACTTC. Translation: CASSRAWSFYEQYF. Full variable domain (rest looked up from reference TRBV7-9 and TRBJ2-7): DTGVSQNPRHKITKRGQNVTFRCDPISEHNRLYWYRQTLGQGPEFLTYFQNEAQLEKSRLLSDRFSAERPKGSFSTLEIQRTEQGDSAMYLCASSRAWSFYEQYFGPGTRLTVT.

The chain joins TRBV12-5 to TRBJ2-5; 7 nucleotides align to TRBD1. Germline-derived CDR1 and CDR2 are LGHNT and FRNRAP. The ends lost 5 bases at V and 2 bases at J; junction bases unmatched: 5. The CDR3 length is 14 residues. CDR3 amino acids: CASGEGTEQETQYF. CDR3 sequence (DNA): TGTGCTAGTGGTGAGGGGACAGAGCAAGAGACCCAGTACTTC.

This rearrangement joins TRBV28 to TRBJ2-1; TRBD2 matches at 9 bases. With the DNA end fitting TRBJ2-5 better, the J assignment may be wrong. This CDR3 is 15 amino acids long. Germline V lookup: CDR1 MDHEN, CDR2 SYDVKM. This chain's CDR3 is CASSSIAGAAETQYF. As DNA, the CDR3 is TGTGCCAGCAGTTCCATAGCGGGAGCGGCAGAGACCCAGTACTTC.